This paragraph reports one T cell receptor (beta chain). Its antigen remains unknown. The data were taken from a study of graft-versus-host responses after intestinal transplantation. About the study: Multivisceral, liver-intestinal, or isolated intestinal transplants were performed in recipients.

Study-wide findings and caveats: Recipient marrow harbored GvH clones, some of which surfaced first in ileum or blood. Patients who carried graft-donor T cell macrochimerism also had high graft-versus-host to host-versus-graft clonal ratios in their allografts.

Measured with immunoSEQ multiplex PCR; TCRdb has only the in-frame clones, and not every one. This table holds some 69,000 clones, around 90% found once. This CDR3 has 18 residues. After removal of 2 bases from V and 7 bases from J, the junction contained 15 bases not matched to a gene. Germline assignment: CDR1 SEHNR and CDR2 FQNEAQ (reference sequence). This clonotype was sampled from a human patient who received an intestinal transplant, so some T cells may come from the graft donor. This chain uses TRBV7-9 with TRBJ2-1, with TRBD2 matching 9 bases. The sample was bone marrow, taken around 720 days after intestinal transplantation. DNA for the CDR3: TGTGCCAGCAGCTTAATCGGTTTGGGCGGGAGGGGGACGAATGAGCAGTTCTTC. It yields the protein CASSLIGLGGRGTNEQFF.